This is a list of T cell receptor beta chains from one sample in a study of neurological immune-mediated disorders. One entry per CDR3 protein, called by TCRdb with MiXCR from the 5' RACE reads. In the table there are around 64,000 distinct CDR3 sequences, about an eighth of which are singletons. The sequencing sample was made of PBMCs. These receptors all stem from a woman aged 55-69 years with HTLV-1-associated myelopathy (HAM/TSP). The CDR3 runs from the conserved cysteine through the conserved F or W. The D gene is left open where the match is weak. Clone size, where shown, is once, few, many, or a class for clones that have expanded.

>.|many|TRBV20-1|TRBJ2-1
TGCAGTGCTAGAGATGGAGAAGTCAATGAGCAGTTCTTC
CSARDGEVNEQFF
>TRBD1|few|TRBV30|TRBJ1-2
TGTGCCTCGGGGACGGGGGGACAGGGTGGCTACACCTTC
CASGTGGQGGYTF
>TRBD2|many|TRBV11-2|TRBJ2-1
TGTGCCAGCAGCTTGGTAGCGGGAGCTTCCTACAATGAGCAGTTCTTC
CASSLVAGASYNEQFF
>.|many|TRBV27|TRBJ1-1
TGTGCCAGCAGTTTAGGAGGAGGAGCTGAAGCTTTCTTT
CASSLGGGAEAFF
>.|many|TRBV29-1|TRBJ2-7
TGCAGCGTGGCTTTGGGAACCTACGAGCAGTACTTC
CSVALGTYEQYF
>TRBD2|.|TRBV7-9|TRBJ2-7
TGTGCTAGCAGCCTGACCGGGACTACCTACGACGAGCAGTACTTC
CASSLTGTTYDEQYF
>TRBD2|.|TRBV27|TRBJ2-7
TGTGCCAGCTCTCTAACAGGCGCTAGCGGGAGGCTGGGGATGGGGGAGCAGTACTTC
CASSLTGASGRLGMGEQYF
>.|many|TRBV5-1|TRBJ1-3
TGCGCCAGCAGCTTGATCAACACAGGCAATGGAAACACCATATATTTT
CASSLINTGNGNTIYF
>.|many|TRBV29-1|TRBJ2-7
TGCAGCGTTCTCCGGGGGACCTACGAGCAGTACTTC
CSVLRGTYEQYF
>TRBD2|many|TRBV6-5|TRBJ2-1
TGTGCCAGCAGTTGGACTAGCGGGAGGACGCATGAGCAGTTCTTC
CASSWTSGRTHEQFF
>TRBD1|many|TRBV20-1|TRBJ2-7
TGCAGTGCTATCGCCCGGGACAGGGTGTACGAGCAGTACTTC
CSAIARDRVYEQYF
>.|many|TRBV12-3/TRBV12-4|TRBJ1-1
TGTGCCAGCACCTCCATTGGGAGGACTGAAGCTTTCTTT
CASTSIGRTEAFF
>.|.|TRBV29-1|TRBJ2-7
TGCAGCGTTGAAGTAGGTAACGAGCAGTACTTC
CSVEVGNEQYF
>TRBD1|.|TRBV12-5|TRBJ2-7
TGTGCTAGTGGTTTGGGGGACAGGGGGTATGAGCAGTACTTC
CASGLGDRGYEQYF
>.|many|TRBV12-3/TRBV12-4|TRBJ2-5
TGTGCCAGTAGGAGGAGAGAGACCCAGTACTTC
CASRRRETQYF
>.|few|TRBV12-3/TRBV12-4|TRBJ1-1
TGTGCCAGCAGTTGGGATGAGTGGACAGAGCACACTGAAGCTTTCTTT
CASSWDEWTEHTEAFF
>.|many|TRBV2|TRBJ2-7
TGTGCCAGCGGGCGGGATCATGAACCCTGGAGCGAGCAGTACTTC
CASGRDHEPWSEQYF
>.|many|TRBV28|TRBJ1-5
TGTGCCAGCAGATCTTATATGACAGACAATCAGCCCCAGCATTTT
CASRSYMTDNQPQHF
>TRBD2|few|TRBV30|TRBJ2-1
TGTGCCTGGAGGGGTAGCGGGAGCCACAATGAGCAGTTCTTC
CAWRGSGSHNEQFF
>TRBD2|.|TRBV12-3/TRBV12-4|TRBJ2-2
TGTGCCAGCAGTTTAGCGGGAGGGTCGTCCGGGGAGCTGTTTTTT
CASSLAGGSSGELFF
>.|many|TRBV6-1|TRBJ1-1
TGTGCCACCTCCCACAGGGTAAACACTGAAGCTTTCTTT
CATSHRVNTEAFF
>.|.|TRBV15|TRBJ2-5
TGTGCCACCAGCAAAGGGGGAGTCGCCGAGACCCAGTACTTC
CATSKGGVAETQYF
>TRBD1|many|TRBV20-1|TRBJ2-4
TGCAGTGCTAGGAGGGGGCTTTGGAGCGACATTCAGTACTTC
CSARRGLWSDIQYF